This TCR beta chain was identified during a study of identifying expanded T cells in peripheral blood (dated by TCRdb to about 2019). Background on the whole study: Technical replicates were generated by sequencing separate aliquots of the same genomic DNA pool, with four replicates compared pairwise.

No immune events, such as infections, were documented for the healthy donors during the collection period. Blood repertoires from healthy donors were used as a training cohort for calibrating time-dependent variance in a beta-binomial model of differential abundance of T-cell clones. There were some ten healthy donors in the training cohort, of whom 3 were female and 7 were male. An age range of roughly 29 to 65 years, with an average of roughly 47 years, was recorded for the donors. Whole blood, obtained from a commercial supplier, was collected from each healthy donor at three time points spaced around two weeks apart. For immunosequencing, genomic DNA was extracted from unsorted whole blood. TCRbeta CDR3 regions were profiled with the immunoSEQ Assay using bias-controlled multiplex PCR amplification of genomic DNA. Regarding the original processing steps: The absolute abundance of each unique TCRbeta CDR3 region was quantified after sequences were collapsed and filtered. Two models were used to test differential abundance: a binomial model (Fisher-equivalent) and a beta-binomial model that adds time-dependent variance fitted from healthy donors. Any clone with fewer than 5 combined templates was excluded, and a clone was called differentially abundant if its Benjamini-Hochberg FDR was below 0.01. The form v = (b*log(k)+a)^2 was used to model beta-binomial variance as a function of total template count across the two samples. As stored in TCRdb, this immuneACCESS dataset retains in-frame rearrangements with V and J assigned. A fraction of the clones does not appear; measured against another copy, unresolved V genes explain less than half of the discrepancy, and the remainder lacks a known reason. V and J calls and clone size are those listed in that table; D and trimming were worked out from the DNA. This sample gives about 100,000 clones in total; around 90% of them show up just once. Less than 7% of the sample goes to the ten largest clones.

Study-wide conclusions, independent of this receptor: Between technical replicates the binomial model flagged about 1.2 differentially abundant clones, whereas over about 2 weeks the binomial model flagged about 15 and over about four weeks around 19. For all healthy donors, the variance in clone template counts between roughly 2-week samples rose significantly as total template count increased. Across all healthy-donor time intervals, the beta-binomial model significantly cut both the number of clones called differentially abundant and the false-positive rate. The authors expected that over much longer intervals, such as months to years, biological variance in healthy repertoires might increase even further.

In regard to this clone: It lacks a known antigen. Per-nucleotide qualities are absent, and no much larger clonotype sits a single base away.

The source is a person aged 18 to 75 in good health. Specimen: blood.

The CDR3 loop reads CASRGTGDEKLFF. The nucleotide sequence reads as follows: TGTGCCAGCAGGGGGACAGGTGATGAAAAACTGTTTTTT. The rearrangement combines TRBV27 with TRBJ1-4, and 8 bases in between align with TRBD1. V is pruned by 6 bases and J by 6 bases, leaving 3 bases of the junction without a gene match. The CDR3 contains 13 residues, cysteine and phenylalanine counted. Just CDR3 DNA is preserved here, 39 bases in frame from base 1. The germline V gene (reference sequence) specifies MNHEY as CDR1 and SMNVEV as CDR2.